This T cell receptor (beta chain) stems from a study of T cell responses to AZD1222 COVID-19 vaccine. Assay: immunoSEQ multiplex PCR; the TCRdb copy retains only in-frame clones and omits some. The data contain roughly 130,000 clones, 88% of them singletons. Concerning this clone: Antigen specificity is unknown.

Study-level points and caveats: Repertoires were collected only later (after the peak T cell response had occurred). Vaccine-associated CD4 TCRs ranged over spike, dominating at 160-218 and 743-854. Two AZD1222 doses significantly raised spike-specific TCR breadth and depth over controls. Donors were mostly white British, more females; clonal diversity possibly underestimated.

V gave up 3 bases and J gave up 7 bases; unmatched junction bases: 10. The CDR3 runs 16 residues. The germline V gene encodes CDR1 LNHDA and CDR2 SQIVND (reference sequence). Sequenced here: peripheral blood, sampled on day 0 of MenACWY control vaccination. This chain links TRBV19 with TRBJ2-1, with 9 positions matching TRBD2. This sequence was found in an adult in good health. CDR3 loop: CASSMVLAGGRNEQFF. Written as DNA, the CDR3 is TGTGCCAGTAGTATGGTACTGGCGGGAGGGCGTAATGAGCAGTTCTTC.